This T cell receptor beta chain is drawn from a study of T cell responses to AZD1222 COVID-19 vaccine. The V gene lost 6 bases and the J gene lost 3 bases, with 14 bases spanning the gap. The CDR3 is 14 residues long. Germline V gives CDR1 MDHEN, CDR2 SYDVKM. Produced via immunoSEQ multiplex PCR; TCRdb's table is partial and in-frame only. The table shows some 72,000 clones, with 90% to 95% occurring only once. The genes are TRBV28 and TRBJ1-1; D not certain. The specimen comprised peripheral blood, sampled on day 0 of MenACWY control vaccination. This clonotype originated in an adult in good health. The CDR3 sequence: CASRTPGQYTEAFF. CDR3 DNA: TGTGCCAGCAGAACCCCGGGTCAGTACACTGAAGCTTTCTTT.